These 20 T cell receptor beta chains were sequenced from one sample in a study of PD-1 blockade in classical Hodgkin lymphoma. After autologous stem cell transplantation all patients relapsed, and prior brentuximab vedotin exposure differed between cohorts. The protocol was immunoSEQ multiplex PCR, while the TCRdb copy is restricted to in-frame clones and leaves out a portion. The sample contains some 60,000 clones, 85% to 90% of which appear only once. Sample: peripheral blood mononuclear cells (PBMCs), taken at baseline. The receptors come from a human donor with classical Hodgkin lymphoma.

The rearrangement joins TRBV29-1 to TRBJ2-3, with D tentatively TRBD1 (5 bases). The ends were cut back, 4 bases at V and 2 bases at J, with 19 bases in the middle. The CDR3 contains 16 residues. Germline CDR1 reads SQVTM; CDR2 reads ANQGSEA. The DNA of the CDR3 is TGCAGCGTTGGCCCCCGGACAAAACCTTTCACAGATACGCAGTATTTT. Amino acid sequence: CSVGPRTKPFTDTQYF.

V is TRBV9 and J is TRBJ1-1, with D possibly being TRBD1 (6 bases). This CDR3 has 11 residues. Trimming removed 4 bases at V and 5 bases at J, with 6 bases between. CDR1 and CDR2 from the germline V gene are SGDLS and YYNGEE. DNA for the CDR3: TGTGCCAGCAGCAGGGGGACTGAAGCTTTCTTT. It specifies CASSRGTEAFF. The variable domain in full, completed from reference TRBV9 and TRBJ1-1, reads DSGVTQTPKHLITATGQRVTLRCSPRSGDLSVYWYQQSLDQGLQFLIQYYNGEERAKGNILERFSAQQFPDLHSELNLSSLELGDSALYFCASSRGTEAFFGQGTRLTVV.

This clone has just one count. The CDR3 coding sequence is TGCGCCAGCAGGGATCGGGGGGGCGGTGAGCAGTTCTTC. It yields the protein CASRDRGGGEQFF. This chain connects TRBV5-1 to TRBJ2-1; 8 bases match TRBD2. Germline V CDR1 and CDR2: SGHRS, YFSETQ. This CDR3 is 13 amino acids long. The V gene end was trimmed by 5 bases and the J gene end by 9 bases; junction bases not matched to a gene: 7.

This sequence joins TRBV29-1 and TRBJ1-6; 7 bases agree with TRBD1. Germline CDR1 reads SQVTM; CDR2 reads ANQGSEA. Germline trimming cut 6 bases from V and 8 bases from J; bases unmatched to any gene: 7. The CDR3 sequence is 13 residues long. This chain's CDR3 is CSVQDREDSPLHF. Here the CDR3 DNA reads TGCAGCGTGCAAGACAGGGAGGATTCACCCCTCCACTTT.

This clone was found a few times. The rearrangement links TRBV18 to TRBJ1-5, with 7 bases identical to TRBD1. With 3 bases clipped from V and 3 bases from J, the junction kept 8 bases outside the gene matches. CDR1 KGHSH and CDR2 LQKENI come from the germline V gene. The CDR3 totals 16 residues. Written as DNA, the CDR3 is TGTGCCAGCTCACCGGCCGGGACAGCCTACAATCAGCCCCAGCATTTT. Its translation: CASSPAGTAYNQPQHF.

This chain links TRBV5-1 with TRBJ1-3; D gene ambiguous. The germline gives CDR1 SGHRS, CDR2 YFSETQ. Deletions cut 0 bases from V and 0 bases from J, with 7 bases between. The CDR3 extends over 15 amino acids. In DNA form, the CDR3 reads TGCGCCAGCAGCTTGGAGCAGAGCTCTGGAAACACCATATATTTT. Its translation: CASSLEQSSGNTIYF.

The chain couples TRBV20-1 to TRBJ1-2; no clear D gene. The V gene lost 3 bases and the J gene lost 7 bases, with 9 bases spanning the gap. Per germline, CDR1 DFQATT and CDR2 SNEGSKA (reference sequence). The CDR3 sequence is 11 residues long. This chain's CDR3 is CSARRLPGYTF. The CDR3, as DNA: TGCAGTGCTAGGCGACTCCCTGGCTACACCTTC.

The chain carries TRBV18 and TRBJ1-5, with D perhaps TRBD1 (6 bases). The CDR3 contains 15 residues. CDR1 and CDR2 from the germline V gene are KGHSH and LQKENI. V was clipped by 2 bases and J by 3 bases, with 11 bases between them. This CDR3 reads CASSPGGQTNQPQHF. The CDR3 coding sequence is TGTGCCAGCTCACCAGGGGGGCAGACCAATCAGCCCCAGCATTTT.

The J gene is TRBJ1-5, the V gene TRBV12-5; D gene uncertain. CDR3 length equals 13 residues. From germline, CDR1 is LGHNT and CDR2 FRNRAP. The CDR3 loop reads CASAREGNQPQHF. CDR3 nucleotide sequence: TGTGCCTCGGCAAGGGAGGGCAATCAGCCCCAGCATTTT.

The table lists this clone with a count of one. The V call is TRBV9, the J call TRBJ1-2, with 7 bases fitting TRBD1. CDR3 length: 12 residues. Germline V gene sequence: CDR1 SGDLS, CDR2 YYNGEE. V dropped 3 bases and J dropped 4; count of bases not matched to a gene: 0. CDR3 loop: CASSGQGYGYTF. The DNA of the CDR3 is TGTGCCAGCAGCGGACAGGGCTATGGCTACACCTTC.

The rearrangement joins TRBV7-8 to TRBJ2-3, with 13 bases lining up with TRBD2. J gave up 2 bases and V 5 bases, and 4 bases lay outside the gene matches. The CDR3 consists of 16 residues. In germline, CDR1 is SGHVS, CDR2 FQNEAQ. This chain's CDR3 is CASSVLAGGNTDTQYF. DNA of the CDR3: TGTGCCAGCAGCGTACTAGCGGGGGGGAACACAGATACGCAGTATTTT.

The chain joins TRBV6-1 to TRBJ2-2; D remains ambiguous. The CDR3 consists of 14 residues. Germline CDR1 MNHNS, CDR2 SASEGT. V dropped 5 bases and J dropped 5 bases, with 12 bases sitting between them. Written as DNA, the CDR3 is TGTGCCAGCAGTCTTTACACACCGACCGGGGAGCTGTTTTTT. This translates into CASSLYTPTGELFF.

The genes are TRBV5-4 and TRBJ2-2; tentatively, D is TRBD1 (5 bases). Germline V gene lookup returns CDR1 SGHNT and CDR2 YYREEE (reference sequence). V was clipped by 0 bases and J by 8 bases, with 11 bases between them. The CDR3 sequence is 14 residues long. CDR3 loop: CASSLGLGAGELFF. CDR3 in DNA: TGTGCCAGCAGCTTGGGCCTAGGGGCGGGGGAGCTGTTTTTT.

The chain joins TRBV14 to TRBJ1-3; D ambiguous. V was cut by 6 bases and J by 3 bases, with 9 bases left in between. The CDR3 has 13 amino acids. Germline V CDR1 and CDR2: SGHDN, FVKESK. The CDR3 DNA reads as TGTGCCAGCAGGAATTCGGGTGGAAACACCATATATTTT. This translates into CASRNSGGNTIYF.

V usage is TRBV14 and J usage is TRBJ1-1, with D possibly matching TRBD1 (6 bases). The V end was cut by 0 bases, the J end by 1 base, with 21 bases between. The CDR3 spans 19 residues. Germline V gives CDR1 SGHDN, CDR2 FVKESK. CDR3 DNA sequence: TGTGCCAGCAGCCAAGATCCCTGGAGGGGGGGTGGAAGGAACACTGAAGCTTTCTTT. Its translation: CASSQDPWRGGGRNTEAFF.

V is TRBV5-1 and J is TRBJ2-5; TRBD2 matches 12 bases. Germline trimming cut 0 bases from V and 4 bases from J; bases unmatched to any gene: 7. Germline V gives CDR1 SGHRS, CDR2 YFSETQ. The CDR3 spans 17 residues. The CDR3 protein is CASSLASGGAYGETQYF. CDR3 coding DNA: TGCGCCAGCAGCTTGGCTAGCGGGGGGGCGTATGGAGAGACCCAGTACTTC.

The chain combines TRBV19 with TRBJ2-5; 7 bases align to TRBD1. Trimming cost V 3 bases and J 1 base; bases outside gene matches: 2. Germline CDR1 is LNHDA and CDR2 is SQIVND (reference sequence). There are 14 residues in the CDR3. The CDR3 loop is CASSMGQSQETQYF. CDR3 DNA: TGTGCCAGTAGTATGGGACAGTCCCAAGAGACCCAGTACTTC.

V and J are TRBV9 and TRBJ2-1, with TRBD2 matching 8 bases. The CDR3 spans 15 residues. The germline CDR1 and CDR2 sequences are SGDLS and YYNGEE. The V segment lost 3 bases and the J segment 5 bases; nucleotides outside the gene matches: 7. The CDR3 nucleotides are TGTGCCAGCAGCGCTCCAGCGGGGGAAGACAATGAGCAGTTCTTC. This gives the protein CASSAPAGEDNEQFF. The complete variable domain, with remaining parts taken from reference TRBV9 and TRBJ2-1, reads DSGVTQTPKHLITATGQRVTLRCSPRSGDLSVYWYQQSLDQGLQFLIQYYNGEERAKGNILERFSAQQFPDLHSELNLSSLELGDSALYFCASSAPAGEDNEQFFGPGTRLTVL.

This chain links TRBV27 with TRBJ1-2; perhaps TRBD1 as D (5 bases). This CDR3 comprises 12 residues. V was trimmed by 10 bases and J by 1 base, leaving 10 bases between them. In germline, CDR1 is MNHEY, CDR2 SMNVEV (reference sequence). CDR3 in amino acids: CATGRGNYGYTF. CDR3 coding DNA: TGTGCCACAGGGCGCGGTAACTATGGCTACACCTTC.

The chain is built from TRBV19 and TRBJ2-1; TRBD2 matches 11 bases. The CDR3 covers 14 residues. The germline CDR1 and CDR2 sequences are LNHDA and SQIVND (reference sequence). V lost 10 bases, J lost 4 bases, and 6 bases stayed unmatched. DNA of the CDR3: TGTGCCACCCAGGGACTAGCGGATTACAATGAGCAGTTCTTC. The encoded protein is CATQGLADYNEQFF.